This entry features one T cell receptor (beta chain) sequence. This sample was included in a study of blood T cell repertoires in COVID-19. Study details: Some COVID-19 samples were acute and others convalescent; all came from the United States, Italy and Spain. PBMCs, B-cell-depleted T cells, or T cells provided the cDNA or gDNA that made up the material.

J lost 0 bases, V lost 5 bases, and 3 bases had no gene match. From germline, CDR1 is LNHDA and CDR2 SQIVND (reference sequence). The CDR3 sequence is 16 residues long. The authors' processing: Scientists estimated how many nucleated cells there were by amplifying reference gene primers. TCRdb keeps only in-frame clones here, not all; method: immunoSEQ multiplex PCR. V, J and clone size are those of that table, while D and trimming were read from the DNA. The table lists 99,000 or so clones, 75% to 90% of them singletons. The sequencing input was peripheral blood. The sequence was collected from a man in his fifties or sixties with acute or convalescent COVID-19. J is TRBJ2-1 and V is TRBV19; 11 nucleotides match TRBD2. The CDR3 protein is CASSVTSGSSYNEQFF. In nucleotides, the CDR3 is TGTGCCAGTAGTGTAACTAGCGGGAGCTCCTACAATGAGCAGTTCTTC.